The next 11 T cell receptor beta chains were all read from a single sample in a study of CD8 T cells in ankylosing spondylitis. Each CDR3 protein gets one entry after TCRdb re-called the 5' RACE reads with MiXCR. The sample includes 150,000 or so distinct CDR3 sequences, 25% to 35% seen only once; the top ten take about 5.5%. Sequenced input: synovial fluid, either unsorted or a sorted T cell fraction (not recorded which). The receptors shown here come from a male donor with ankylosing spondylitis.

The CDR3 DNA reads TGTGCCAGCAGCTTAGTGGGAGTAAGTTACAATGAGCAGTTCTTC. This gives the protein CASSLVGVSYNEQFF. The chain links TRBV7-9 to TRBJ2-1; D perhaps matches TRBD2 (5 bases). The CDR3 consists of 15 residues. From germline, CDR1 is SEHNR and CDR2 FQNEAQ (reference sequence). V lost 1 base, J lost 4 bases, and 11 bases lay in between.

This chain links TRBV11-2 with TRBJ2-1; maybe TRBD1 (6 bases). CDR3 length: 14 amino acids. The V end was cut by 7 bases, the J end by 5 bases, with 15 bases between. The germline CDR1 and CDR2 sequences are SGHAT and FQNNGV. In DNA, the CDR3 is TGTGCCAGCACCCTTAGGGGGACGGACAATGAGCAGTTCTTC. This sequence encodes CASTLRGTDNEQFF. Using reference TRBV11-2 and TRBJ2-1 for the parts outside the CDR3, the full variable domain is EAGVAQSPRYKIIEKRQSVAFWCNPISGHATLYWYQQILGQGPKLLIQFQNNGVVDDSQLPKDRFSAERLKGVDSTLKIQPAKLEDSAVYLCASTLRGTDNEQFFGPGTRLTVL.

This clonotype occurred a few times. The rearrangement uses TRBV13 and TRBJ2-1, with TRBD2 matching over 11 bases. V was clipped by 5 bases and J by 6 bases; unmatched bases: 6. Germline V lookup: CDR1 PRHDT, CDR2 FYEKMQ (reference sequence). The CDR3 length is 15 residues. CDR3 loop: CASSARLAGSNEQFF. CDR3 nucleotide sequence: TGTGCCAGCAGCGCCCGACTAGCGGGAAGCAATGAGCAGTTCTTC.

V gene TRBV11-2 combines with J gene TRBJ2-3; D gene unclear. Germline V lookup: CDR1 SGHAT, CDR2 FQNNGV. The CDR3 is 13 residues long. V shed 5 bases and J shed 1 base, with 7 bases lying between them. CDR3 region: CASSGDRTDTQYF. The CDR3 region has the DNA TGTGCCAGCAGCGGGGATCGCACAGATACGCAGTATTTT.

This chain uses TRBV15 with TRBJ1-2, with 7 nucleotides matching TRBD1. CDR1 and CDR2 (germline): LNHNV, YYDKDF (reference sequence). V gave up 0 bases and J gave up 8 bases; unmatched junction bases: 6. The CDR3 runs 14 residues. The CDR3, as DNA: TGTGCCACCAGCAGAGAGCGACAGGGCACAGGCTACACCTTC. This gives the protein CATSRERQGTGYTF.

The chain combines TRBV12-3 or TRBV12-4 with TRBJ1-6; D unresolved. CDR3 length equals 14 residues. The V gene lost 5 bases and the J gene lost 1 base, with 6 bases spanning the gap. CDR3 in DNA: TGTGCCAGCAGTCGTGCTTCCTATAATTCACCCCTCCACTTT. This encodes CASSRASYNSPLHF.

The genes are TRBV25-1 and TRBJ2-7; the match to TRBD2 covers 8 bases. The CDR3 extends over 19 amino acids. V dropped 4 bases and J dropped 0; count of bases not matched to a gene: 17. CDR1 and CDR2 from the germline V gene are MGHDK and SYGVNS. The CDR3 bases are TGTGCCAGCAGTGCCTCCCTTGGGAGCGGGGGCTTTATCTCCTACGAGCAGTACTTC. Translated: CASSASLGSGGFISYEQYF.

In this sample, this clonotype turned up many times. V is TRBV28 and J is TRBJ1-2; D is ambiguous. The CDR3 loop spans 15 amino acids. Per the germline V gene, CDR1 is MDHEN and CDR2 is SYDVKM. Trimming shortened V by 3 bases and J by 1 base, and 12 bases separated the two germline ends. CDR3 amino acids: CASSFAIYINYGYTF. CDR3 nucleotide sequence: TGTGCCAGCAGTTTCGCCATATACATTAACTATGGCTACACCTTC.

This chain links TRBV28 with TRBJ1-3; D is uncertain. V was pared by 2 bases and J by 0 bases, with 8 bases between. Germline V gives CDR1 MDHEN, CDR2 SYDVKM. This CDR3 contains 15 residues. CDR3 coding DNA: TGTGCCAGCAGTTTAATAGAGCCCTCTGGAAACACCATATATTTT. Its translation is CASSLIEPSGNTIYF.

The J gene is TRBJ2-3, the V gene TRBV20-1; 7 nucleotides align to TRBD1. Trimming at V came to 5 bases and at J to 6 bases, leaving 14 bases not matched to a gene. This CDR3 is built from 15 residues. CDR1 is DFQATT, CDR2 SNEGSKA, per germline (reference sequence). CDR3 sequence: CSAPWDSALGDTQYF. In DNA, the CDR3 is TGCAGTGCTCCTTGGGACAGCGCCCTGGGGGATACGCAGTATTTT.

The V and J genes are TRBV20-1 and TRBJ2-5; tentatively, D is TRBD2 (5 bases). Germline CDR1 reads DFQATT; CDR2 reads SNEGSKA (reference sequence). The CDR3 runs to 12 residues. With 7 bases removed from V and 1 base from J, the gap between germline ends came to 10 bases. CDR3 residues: CSVLGIQETQYF. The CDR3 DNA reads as TGCAGTGTTCTCGGGATCCAAGAGACCCAGTACTTC.